Below, 32 T cell receptor beta chains from the same sample are listed, as sequenced in a study of T cell changes during pregnancy in multiple sclerosis. Generated by immunoSEQ multiplex PCR, the TCRdb table keeps only in-frame clones and is missing some. Of roughly 42,000 clones in the sample, about 90% are singletons; the top ten hold about 0.48%. The specimen was CD4+ T cells from peripheral blood mononuclear cells, collected in the second trimester of pregnancy. All receptors come from a female donor in good health, enrolled as a control in a pregnancy study.

The chain recombines TRBV21-1 with TRBJ1-2. TRBV21-1 is a known pseudogene. This CDR3 comprises 13 residues. Here the CDR3 reads CASSRGASDGYTF. Written as DNA, the CDR3 is TGTGCCAGCAGCAGAGGCGCCTCGGATGGCTACACCTTC.

This chain joins TRBV5-6 and TRBJ2-3; no firm D call. CDR3 length equals 17 residues. Trimming pared 0 bases from V and 4 bases from J, leaving 18 bases between. CDR1 is SGHDT, CDR2 YYEEEE, per germline. The CDR3, as DNA: TGTGCCAGCAGCTTGGTCCTAAGAGGTTCCGCAGCAGATACGCAGTATTTT. Encoded protein: CASSLVLRGSAADTQYF.

The chain recombines TRBV10-3 with TRBJ1-1; a weak D match, TRBD1 (5 bases). The germline CDR1 and CDR2 sequences are ENHRY and SYGVKD. The CDR3 loop spans 12 amino acids. V was shortened by 6 bases and J by 5 bases, with 10 bases between the two germline ends. The DNA for the CDR3 is TGTGCCATCAGGACTGGGGGGACTGAAGCTTTCTTT. It encodes CAIRTGGTEAFF.

J is TRBJ2-2 and V is TRBV19, with D perhaps TRBD1 (6 bases). CDR3 length equals 14 residues. Trimming left V 6 bases short and J 4 bases short, with 12 bases between. Germline lookup yields CDR1 LNHDA and CDR2 SQIVND (reference sequence). The CDR3 sequence is CASRGDMRTGELFF. The CDR3 DNA reads as TGTGCCAGTAGGGGGGACATGCGCACCGGGGAGCTGTTTTTT.

The genes are TRBV2 and TRBJ2-5; no clear D gene. Per germline, CDR1 SNHLY and CDR2 FYNNEI. The CDR3 totals 11 residues. V shed 4 bases and J shed 3 bases, with 3 bases lying between them. CDR3 sequence: CASSAEETQYF. The CDR3 region has the DNA TGTGCCAGCAGTGCGGAAGAGACCCAGTACTTC.

V usage is TRBV7-6 and J usage is TRBJ2-5; 11 bases agree with TRBD2. The V segment lost 6 bases and the J segment 5 bases; nucleotides outside the gene matches: 11. CDR3 length equals 16 residues. Germline CDR1 is SGHVS and CDR2 is FNYEAQ. CDR3 DNA: TGTGCCAGCAGTCGACTAGCGGGACTAGCAGGGGAGACCCAGTACTTC. As protein: CASSRLAGLAGETQYF.

This chain connects TRBV7-2 to TRBJ2-3, with D possibly matching TRBD2 (6 bases). CDR3 size: 15 residues. From germline, CDR1 is SGHTA and CDR2 FQGNSA. V was cut by 5 bases and J by 0 bases, with 12 bases left in between. CDR3 in DNA: TGTGCCAGCAGCAAGGACTACCTTAGCACAGATACGCAGTATTTT. This sequence encodes CASSKDYLSTDTQYF.

The chain is built from TRBV27 and TRBJ2-7, with D possibly matching TRBD1 (5 bases). CDR3 length: 13 amino acids. V shed 5 bases and J shed 5 bases, with 13 bases lying between them. CDR1 and CDR2 from the germline V gene are MNHEY and SMNVEV (reference sequence). This chain's CDR3 is CASSPLSGNEQYF. CDR3 nucleotides: TGTGCCAGCAGTCCACTCTCAGGGAACGAGCAGTACTTC.

J is TRBJ1-2 and V is TRBV9; the match to TRBD1 covers 11 bases. CDR1 SGDLS and CDR2 YYNGEE come from the germline V gene. This CDR3 has 16 amino acids. The V gene end was trimmed by 4 bases and the J gene end by 8 bases; junction bases not matched to a gene: 13. CDR3 sequence reads: CASSTGTGGGSGGYTF. CDR3 in DNA: TGTGCCAGCAGCACGGGGACAGGGGGGGGGTCCGGCGGCTACACCTTC. Full variable domain (missing parts from reference TRBV9 and TRBJ1-2): DSGVTQTPKHLITATGQRVTLRCSPRSGDLSVYWYQQSLDQGLQFLIQYYNGEERAKGNILERFSAQQFPDLHSELNLSSLELGDSALYFCASSTGTGGGSGGYTFGSGTRLTVV.

The chain uses TRBV7-3 and TRBJ2-2, with 8 bases lining up with TRBD2. CDR3 size: 15 residues. Trimming took 0 bases from V and 3 from J; bases not matched to a gene: 0. The germline gives CDR1 SGHTA, CDR2 FQGTGA. Here the CDR3 reads CASSLTSGDTGELFF. CDR3 nucleotide sequence: TGTGCCAGCAGCTTAACTAGCGGGGACACCGGGGAGCTGTTTTTT.

This clone has just a few counts. The rearrangement joins TRBV27 to TRBJ2-7, with 11 bases matching TRBD1. This CDR3 has 15 residues. Germline CDR1 reads MNHEY; CDR2 reads SMNVEV (reference sequence). The junction had 4 bases not matched to a gene; V was cut back by 3 bases and J by 3 bases. CDR3: CASSFGDRGFYEQYF. The CDR3 DNA is TGTGCCAGCAGTTTTGGGGACAGGGGGTTCTACGAGCAGTACTTC.

The rearrangement links TRBV6-5 to TRBJ2-7; 8 bases line up with TRBD1. V was pared by 0 bases and J by 4 bases, with 5 bases of the junction left unmatched. This CDR3 is 15 amino acids long. Germline V gene data show CDR1 as MNHEY and CDR2 as SVGAGI. CDR3 DNA sequence: TGTGCCAGCAGTTACTCGAACAGGGGGTTATACGAGCAGTACTTC. This codes for CASSYSNRGLYEQYF.

This chain joins TRBV28 and TRBJ2-6; D is unresolved. CDR3 size: 15 residues. From germline, CDR1 is MDHEN and CDR2 SYDVKM. Trimming pared 3 bases from V and 1 base from J, leaving 7 bases between. Written as DNA, the CDR3 is TGTGCCAGCAGTTTTGGCGGATCTGGGGCCAACGTCCTGACTTTC. Its translation: CASSFGGSGANVLTF.

The chain employs TRBV5-1 and TRBJ1-1, with 7 bases fitting TRBD1. The CDR3 spans 15 residues. V gave up 0 bases and J gave up 3 bases; unmatched junction bases: 5. The germline CDR1 and CDR2 sequences are SGHRS and YFSETQ. Here the CDR3 reads CASSLGVGQDTEAFF. CDR3 coding DNA: TGCGCCAGCAGCTTGGGAGTTGGACAGGACACTGAAGCTTTCTTT.

This clone occurred once. The V gene is TRBV5-8, the J gene TRBJ1-2; no firm D call. Germline CDR1 reads SGHTS; CDR2 reads YDEGEE. V dropped 1 base and J dropped 4 bases, with 8 bases sitting between them. The CDR3 has 13 amino acids. CDR3 coding DNA: TGTGCCAGCAGCTTGTCGGGGATCTATGGCTACACCTTC. Its translation: CASSLSGIYGYTF.

The chain combines TRBV2 with TRBJ1-2, with TRBD1 as a possible D gene (6 bases). This CDR3 contains 14 residues. V was clipped by 6 bases and J by 4 bases, with 15 bases between them. CDR1 and CDR2 from the germline V gene are SNHLY and FYNNEI. As DNA, the CDR3 is TGTGCCAGCAGAGGGACATTTTGGACCTATGGCTACACCTTC. It codes for CASRGTFWTYGYTF.

J is TRBJ2-6 and V is TRBV7-2, with 7 bases fitting TRBD1. The CDR3 totals 14 residues. The germline V gene encodes CDR1 SGHTA and CDR2 FQGNSA. Trimming removed 5 bases from V and 10 bases from J; junction bases left unmatched: 8. DNA of the CDR3: TGTGCCAGCAGCCCCGGGACAGCACCTAACGTCCTGACTTTC. Translating it yields CASSPGTAPNVLTF.

This clone has more than one count but fewer than ten. The chain couples TRBV5-5 to TRBJ1-1; TRBD1 is a possible D gene (6 bases). CDR3 size: 13 residues. Germline V CDR1 and CDR2: SGHKS, YYEKEE (reference sequence). Trimming cost V 5 bases and J 4 bases, with 12 bases left between them. This CDR3 is CASSWGHRTEAFF. Here the CDR3 DNA reads TGTGCCAGCAGTTGGGGACACCGCACTGAAGCTTTCTTT.

V usage is TRBV30 and J usage is TRBJ1-4; D not resolved. V dropped 4 bases and J dropped 8 bases, with 14 bases sitting between them. Germline V gene sequence: CDR1 GTSNPN, CDR2 SVGIG (reference sequence). The CDR3 is made up of 13 amino acids. This chain's CDR3 is CAWKNKGGEKLFF. The CDR3 nucleotides read TGTGCCTGGAAGAATAAGGGAGGGGAAAAACTGTTTTTT.

The chain is built from TRBV5-5 and TRBJ2-2; the D is unclear. Trimming took 1 base from V and 3 from J, leaving 4 bases between them. The CDR3 contains 13 residues. Per germline, CDR1 SGHKS and CDR2 YYEKEE (reference sequence). The CDR3: CASSLRDTGELFF. The CDR3 DNA reads TGTGCCAGCAGCTTGCGGGACACCGGGGAGCTGTTTTTT.

CDR3 residues: CASSTRTGAGQPQHF. DNA for the CDR3: TGTGCCAGCAGTACACGAACAGGGGCGGGCCAGCCCCAGCATTTT. The genes are TRBV6-6 and TRBJ1-5; 7 bases map to TRBD1. V was pared by 5 bases and J by 7 bases, with 11 bases of the junction left unmatched. Looked up from germline, CDR1 is MNHNY and CDR2 is SVGAGI (reference sequence). CDR3 length equals 15 residues.

The chain uses TRBV5-6 and TRBJ1-1, with D possibly matching TRBD1 (5 bases). The germline CDR1 and CDR2 sequences are SGHDT and YYEEEE. V dropped 3 bases and J dropped 6 bases, with 15 bases sitting between them. The CDR3 has 14 amino acids. The CDR3: CASSWGPAQAEAFF. CDR3 sequence (DNA): TGTGCCAGCAGCTGGGGTCCTGCACAGGCTGAAGCTTTCTTT.

The V and J genes are TRBV28 and TRBJ2-7; D is unclear. There are 11 residues in the CDR3. V was pared by 3 bases and J by 9 bases, with 9 bases between. Germline loops: CDR1 MDHEN, CDR2 SYDVKM. CDR3 nucleotide sequence: TGTGCCAGCAGTTTGAGAGCAGGGCAGTACTTC. It translates to CASSLRAGQYF.

The gene calls are TRBV5-8 and TRBJ2-1; 7 nucleotides agree with TRBD2. The J segment lost 0 bases and the V segment lost 7 bases, leaving 10 bases of the junction unmatched. Germline values: CDR1 SGHTS, CDR2 YDEGEE. This CDR3 contains 16 residues. For the CDR3, the DNA is TGTGCCAGCTACAAAACCGGCGGGAGCTCCTACAATGAGCAGTTCTTC. Translation: CASYKTGGSSYNEQFF.

The J gene is TRBJ2-3, the V gene TRBV9, with a possible D match to TRBD1 (5 bases). Trimming removed 0 bases from V and 4 bases from J, with 15 bases in between. The germline V gene has CDR1 SGDLS and CDR2 YYNGEE. The CDR3 has 16 amino acids. CDR3 bases: TGTGCCAGCAGCGTAGGAGCCACCTGGGGCGCAGATACGCAGTATTTT. It yields the protein CASSVGATWGADTQYF.

The V and J genes are TRBV5-1 and TRBJ1-2; D call uncertain. CDR1 is SGHRS, CDR2 YFSETQ, per germline. Trimming pared 6 bases from V and 6 bases from J, leaving 15 bases between. The CDR3 contains 13 residues. This CDR3 reads CASKVQETDGYTF. DNA for the CDR3: TGCGCCAGCAAGGTCCAGGAAACAGATGGCTACACCTTC.

V usage is TRBV10-3 and J usage is TRBJ2-7; the D is unclear. This CDR3 is 11 amino acids long. Trimming took off 3 bases at V and 4 bases at J, with 4 bases between the two ends. Germline V gene sequence: CDR1 ENHRY, CDR2 SYGVKD. In DNA form, the CDR3 reads TGTGCCATCAGTGATCAATACGAGCAGTACTTC. Protein product: CAISDQYEQYF.

The chain recombines TRBV2 with TRBJ1-1, with 7 bases aligning to TRBD1. Germline values: CDR1 SNHLY, CDR2 FYNNEI. CDR3 length: 14 residues. Trimming at V came to 7 bases and at J to 3 bases, leaving 8 bases not matched to a gene. The DNA for the CDR3 is TGTGCCAGCATAGGTTACAGGGGTGACACTGAAGCTTTCTTT. This sequence encodes CASIGYRGDTEAFF.

The J gene is TRBJ2-3, the V gene TRBV13; TRBD2 aligns across 12 bases. J lost 2 bases, V lost 0 bases, and 9 bases had no gene match. CDR1 and CDR2 from the germline V gene are PRHDT and FYEKMQ (reference sequence). This CDR3 has 19 residues. The DNA of the CDR3 is TGTGCCAGCAGCTTAGGATGGCTAGCGGGAGGGTCGGACACAGATACGCAGTATTTT. Translated: CASSLGWLAGGSDTDTQYF.

The chain has TRBV6-6 and TRBJ2-2; TRBD2 aligns across 8 bases. The CDR3 contains 16 residues. V lost 7 bases and J lost 7; bases outside the gene matches: 14. Germline-derived CDR1 and CDR2 are MNHNY and SVGAGI (reference sequence). In DNA form, the CDR3 reads TGTGCCAGCACCACCCGGCGGGGGGCCTCCATCGGGGAGCTGTTTTTT. This gives the protein CASTTRRGASIGELFF.

The V call is TRBV7-6, the J call TRBJ2-7, with a tentative D call TRBD2 (5 bases). Between the trimmed V and J ends, which lost 0 bases and 6 bases, there was a span of 12 bases. Germline lookup yields CDR1 SGHVS and CDR2 FNYEAQ. The CDR3 runs 14 residues. For the CDR3, the DNA is TGTGCCAGCAGCTTAGCGTCCCTAGCTACCGAGCAGTACTTC. Its translation: CASSLASLATEQYF.

The chain recombines TRBV18 with TRBJ1-2, with 7 bases lining up with TRBD1. Unmatched junction bases numbered 4, after V lost 2 bases and J lost 4 bases. The germline CDR1 and CDR2 sequences are KGHSH and LQKENI. This CDR3 is 14 amino acids long. The CDR3 loop is CASSPGQDSYGYTF. CDR3 sequence (DNA): TGTGCCAGCTCACCAGGACAGGACAGCTATGGCTACACCTTC. Supplemented by reference TRBV18 and TRBJ1-2, the full variable domain reads NAGVMQNPRHLVRRRGQEARLRCSPMKGHSHVYWYRQLPEEGLKFMVYLQKENIIDESGMPKERFSAEFPKEGPSILRIQQVVRGDSAAYFCASSPGQDSYGYTFGSGTRLTVV.